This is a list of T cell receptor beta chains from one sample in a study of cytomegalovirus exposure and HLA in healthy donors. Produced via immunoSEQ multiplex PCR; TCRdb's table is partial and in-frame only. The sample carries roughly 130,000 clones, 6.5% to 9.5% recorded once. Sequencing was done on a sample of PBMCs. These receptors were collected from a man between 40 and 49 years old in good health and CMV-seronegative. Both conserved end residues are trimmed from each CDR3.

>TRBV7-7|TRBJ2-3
ASSFSTTDTQY
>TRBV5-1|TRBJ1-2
ASSFDRSTAYGYT
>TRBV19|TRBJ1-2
ASSPPQRQGRYGYT
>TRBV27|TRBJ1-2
ASSLRAGSGYT
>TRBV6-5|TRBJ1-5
ASSSLSGGGGEPQH
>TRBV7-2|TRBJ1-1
ASSLLNKNTEAF
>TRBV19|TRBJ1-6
ASSIGRGTLH
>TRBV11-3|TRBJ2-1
ASSLESYNEQF
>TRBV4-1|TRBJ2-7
ASSQEYPGRYYEQY
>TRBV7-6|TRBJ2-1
ASSPGQAFSYNEQF
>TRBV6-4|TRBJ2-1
ASKSVGTRPYNEQF
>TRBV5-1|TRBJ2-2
ASRPGQVHTGELF